This T cell receptor beta chain was captured by sequencing in a study of Ad26.COV2.S vaccination and SARS-CoV-2 variants. Notes on the study in general: For non-spike TCRs, breadth in vaccine recipients resembled that in placebo recipients.

As concerns this clone: Its cognate antigen is unknown.

Trimming took off 5 bases at V and 4 bases at J, with 15 bases between the two ends. The germline V gene encodes CDR1 LNHDA and CDR2 SQIVND (reference sequence). The CDR3 length is 14 residues. Measured with immunoSEQ multiplex PCR; TCRdb has only the in-frame clones, and not every one. The sample has about 680,000 clones; roughly 90% are singletons. Treatment denoted: around 19 received Ad26.COV2.S at low or high dose, single or two shots; five or six received placebo; per-sample allocation not given. At day 63 after the first vaccine or placebo injection, samples were drawn. A Boston donor was an adult aged 18-55 years. An Ad26 vector expressing Wuhan-strain SARS-CoV-2 spike served as the vaccine.

Sequencing used peripheral blood, obtained in a trial of Ad26.COV2.S vaccine versus placebo. This chain connects TRBV19 to TRBJ2-7, with D perhaps TRBD1 (5 bases). The clonotype was recovered from a person between 18 and 59 years old who received the Ad26.COV2.S COVID-19 vaccine or a placebo. The chain's CDR3 is CASSPLGRQYEQYF. The CDR3, as DNA: TGTGCCAGTAGTCCCCTGGGCCGACAGTACGAGCAGTACTTC.